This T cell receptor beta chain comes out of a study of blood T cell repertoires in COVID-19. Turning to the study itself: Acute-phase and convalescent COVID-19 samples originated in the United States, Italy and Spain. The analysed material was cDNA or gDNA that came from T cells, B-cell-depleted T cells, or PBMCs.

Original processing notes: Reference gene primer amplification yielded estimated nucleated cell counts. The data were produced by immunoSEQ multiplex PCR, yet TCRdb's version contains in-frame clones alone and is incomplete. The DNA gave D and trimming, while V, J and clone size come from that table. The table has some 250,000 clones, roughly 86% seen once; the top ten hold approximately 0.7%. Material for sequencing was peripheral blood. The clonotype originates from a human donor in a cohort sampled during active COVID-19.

CDR3 nucleotides: TGTGCCAGCAGCTTCCCAGGCGCCGGAGGGTCTGGAAACACCATATATTTT. The encoded protein is CASSFPGAGGSGNTIYF. The V gene is TRBV5-6, the J gene TRBJ1-3; D uncertain. V dropped 2 bases and J dropped 1 base, with 16 bases sitting between them. There are 17 residues in the CDR3. Germline V gives CDR1 SGHDT, CDR2 YYEEEE.